The 17 T cell receptor beta chains below were found in one sample sequenced in a study of PD-L1 blockade in urothelial cancer. TCRdb keeps only in-frame clones here, not all; method: immunoSEQ multiplex PCR. Of roughly 29,000 clones listed, approximately 79% are singletons. Sequencing used PBMCs, obtained around atezolizumab (anti-PD-L1) treatment. Receptors were obtained from a man aged 50 or older with urothelial cancer.

This clone showed up just a few times. This chain joins TRBV21-1 and TRBJ2-3; the table gives TRBD1 as D, unverified against the DNA. TRBV21-1 is assigned pseudogene status. The CDR3 extends over 16 amino acids. CDR3 protein: CASSPTRGQGDNTQYF. The DNA of the CDR3 is TGTGCCAGCAGCCCAACCCGCGGACAGGGTGATAATACGCAGTATTTT.

The CDR3 is CASSRTRLDEQYF. CDR3 bases: TGTGCCAGCAGCAGGACTAGATTGGACGAGCAGTACTTC. V is TRBV27 and J is TRBJ2-7, with 7 bases aligning to TRBD2. The CDR3 length is 13 residues. The J segment lost 5 bases and the V segment lost 6 bases, leaving 7 bases of the junction unmatched. The germline V gene has CDR1 MNHEY and CDR2 SMNVEV (reference sequence).

This chain's CDR3 is CASSLVDIGYGYTF. Written as DNA, the CDR3 is TGTGCCAGCAGTTTAGTCGACATCGGCTATGGCTACACCTTC. The V and J genes are TRBV27 and TRBJ1-2; D is unresolved. The length of the CDR3 is 14 residues. Trimming cost V 2 bases and J 4 bases, with 11 bases left between them. Per germline, CDR1 MNHEY and CDR2 SMNVEV (reference sequence).

This chain links TRBV6-1 with TRBJ2-7; D possibly corresponds to TRBD2 (6 bases). The CDR3 has 13 residues. V was shortened by 7 bases and J by 2 bases, with 12 bases between the two germline ends. Germline V gives CDR1 MNHNS, CDR2 SASEGT. CDR3 DNA: TGTGCCAGCAAGGGGACTGCCCCCTACGAGCAGTACTTC. The encoded protein is CASKGTAPYEQYF.

V gene TRBV11-1 combines with J gene TRBJ1-1, with 7 bases aligning to TRBD1. Unmatched junction bases numbered 8, after V lost 5 bases and J lost 8 bases. This CDR3 has 13 residues. Germline CDR1 and CDR2: SGHAT and FQDESV (reference sequence). The CDR3 DNA reads as TGTGCCAGCAGCCCTACGACAGGGACCGAAGCTTTCTTT. It codes for CASSPTTGTEAFF.

The chain is built from TRBV27 and TRBJ1-1; D gene uncertain. The CDR3 covers 16 residues. The germline V and J ends were trimmed by 5 bases and 3 bases, with 19 bases remaining between them. Germline values: CDR1 MNHEY, CDR2 SMNVEV (reference sequence). CDR3 coding DNA: TGTGCCAGCAGTCTTCGGACGGGAAAAAGGGACACTGAAGCTTTCTTT. It yields the protein CASSLRTGKRDTEAFF.

The genes are TRBV5-4 and TRBJ1-1; maybe TRBD1 (5 bases). The CDR3 length is 15 residues. The germline CDR1 and CDR2 sequences are SGHNT and YYREEE (reference sequence). The V end lost 0 bases, the J end lost 1 base, and 10 bases lay between the germline ends. The CDR3 loop is CASSLDRLQNTEAFF. The CDR3 DNA is TGTGCCAGCAGCTTGGACAGGCTCCAGAACACTGAAGCTTTCTTT.

The CDR3 nucleotides are TGTGCCAGCAGAAAAGACAGGGGGCAGGGCGAGCAGTACGTC. It codes for CASRKDRGQGEQYV. This rearrangement joins TRBV6-5 to TRBJ2-7, with 10 bases fitting TRBD1. With 6 bases clipped from V and 6 bases from J, the junction kept 8 bases outside the gene matches. The CDR3 has 14 amino acids. The germline V gene encodes CDR1 MNHEY and CDR2 SVGAGI.

The table lists this clone with a few counts. The V gene is TRBV5-6, the J gene TRBJ1-1; D call uncertain. The CDR3 is made up of 13 amino acids. The V and J ends lost 0 bases and 4 bases respectively, with 7 bases between them. Germline loops: CDR1 SGHDT, CDR2 YYEEEE. Here the CDR3 reads CASSLGRGTEAFF. The CDR3 DNA follows: TGTGCCAGCAGCTTGGGACGGGGCACTGAAGCTTTCTTT.

The chain couples TRBV10-1 to TRBJ2-5; 9 bases line up with TRBD2. Germline trimming cut 3 bases from V and 4 bases from J; bases unmatched to any gene: 3. The germline CDR1 and CDR2 sequences are WNHNN and SYGVQD (reference sequence). This CDR3 comprises 14 residues. CDR3 DNA: TGCGCCAGCAGTGACAATAGCGGGAGAGAGACCCAGTACTTC. Protein sequence: CASSDNSGRETQYF.

This chain joins TRBV18 and TRBJ1-6; no reliable D call. There are 13 residues in the CDR3. The V gene's germline CDR1 is KGHSH and CDR2 LQKENI. V dropped 3 bases and J dropped 2 bases, with 2 bases sitting between them. The CDR3, as DNA: TGTGCCAGCTCACCTACCTATAATTCACCCCTCCACTTT. Translation: CASSPTYNSPLHF.

Relative to its sample, this clone is medium-sized (0.01 to 0.1%). The rearrangement joins TRBV4-2 to TRBJ1-1, with a tentative D call TRBD1 (6 bases). In germline, CDR1 is LGHNA, CDR2 YNFKEQ. The CDR3 covers 15 residues. V lost 4 bases and J lost 1, with 13 bases in between. The CDR3 spells CASSRKGEGNTEAFF. The CDR3 region has the DNA TGTGCCAGCAGCCGAAAGGGGGAAGGGAACACTGAAGCTTTCTTT.

The chain combines TRBV5-1 with TRBJ1-4, with 7 bases aligning to TRBD1. From germline, CDR1 is SGHRS and CDR2 YFSETQ. J was trimmed by 8 bases and V by 4 bases; bases with no gene match: 8. CDR3 length: 14 amino acids. The CDR3 coding sequence is TGCGCCAGCAGCCTCGACAGGGTCCGAGAAAAACTGTTTTTT. This translates into CASSLDRVREKLFF.

This sequence joins TRBV7-2 and TRBJ1-2; 9 bases line up with TRBD1. The CDR3 totals 14 residues. The junction had 4 bases not matched to a gene; V was cut back by 2 bases and J by 6 bases. Germline V gene data show CDR1 as SGHTA and CDR2 as FQGNSA. The CDR3 DNA reads TGTGCCAGCAGCTTATTTAGGACAGGGGATGGCTACACCTTC. Encoded protein: CASSLFRTGDGYTF. Looking up the rest from reference TRBV7-2 and TRBJ1-2 gives the full variable domain: GAGVSQSPSNKVTEKGKDVELRCDPISGHTALYWYRQSLGQGLEFLIYFQGNSAPDKSGLPSDRFSAERTGGSVSTLTIQRTQQEDSAVYLCASSLFRTGDGYTFGSGTRLTVV.

The J gene is TRBJ1-3, the V gene TRBV11-2; 7 positions agree with TRBD1. Trimming took 6 bases from V and 2 from J; bases not matched to a gene: 7. CDR1 and CDR2 (germline): SGHAT, FQNNGV. This CDR3 comprises 15 residues. This chain's CDR3 is CASSNRGQPGNTIYF. The CDR3 coding sequence is TGTGCCAGCAGTAACAGGGGCCAACCTGGAAACACCATATATTTT.

This clone was detected only a few times. The V gene is TRBV4-1, the J gene TRBJ1-5, with D unresolved. The ends were cut back, 1 base at V and 4 bases at J, with 5 bases in the middle. The CDR3 is made up of 13 amino acids. The germline V gene encodes CDR1 MGHRA and CDR2 YSYEKL. CDR3 DNA sequence: TGCGCCAGCAGCCAAGTTGCGAATCAGCCCCAGCATTTT. Encoded protein: CASSQVANQPQHF.

The CDR3 nucleotides are TGTGCCAGCAGCCGGGGGGGACAGACTGGAAACACCATATATTTT. Its protein is CASSRGGQTGNTIYF. V gene TRBV7-9 combines with J gene TRBJ1-3; the match to TRBD1 covers 7 bases. Germline CDR1 is SEHNR and CDR2 is FQNEAQ (reference sequence). The CDR3 has 15 amino acids. The V segment lost 5 bases and the J segment 2 bases; nucleotides outside the gene matches: 6.